The 21 T cell receptor beta chains given below trace back to one sample, sequenced in a study of regulatory T cells in long-lasting Graves disease. Time point here: persistent/refractory GD, antithyroid drugs over 5 years with positive TRAb. Extracted RNA from PBMCs served as the source of the TCR library. To make TCR beta libraries, researchers used iRepertoire HTBI primers and Arm-PCR of CDR3 regions. TCRdb analysed the multiplex PCR reads with MiXCR anew, one entry per CDR3 protein. The sample consists of 500,000 to 700,000 distinct CDR3 sequences, approximately 29% of them appearing once. Here the sequenced sample was peripheral blood mononuclear cells (PBMCs), taken when the disease was refractory, from a patient treated with antithyroid drugs. The receptors shown here come from a female donor with Graves disease.

This rearrangement joins TRBV7-8 to TRBJ1-5, with D possibly being TRBD1 (5 bases). The CDR3 sequence is 15 residues long. Germline-derived CDR1 and CDR2 are SGHVS and FQNEAQ. V was pared by 0 bases and J by 4 bases, with 10 bases between. In DNA, the CDR3 is TGTGCCAGCAGCTTAGCGGGGACGGGGAATCAGCCCCAGCATTTT. It specifies CASSLAGTGNQPQHF.

The genes are TRBV29-1 and TRBJ2-7, with D possibly being TRBD1 or TRBD2 (5 bases each). Germline CDR1 is SQVTM and CDR2 is ANQGSEA. The CDR3 length is 11 residues. Trimming removed 4 bases from V and 2 bases from J, with 6 bases in between. The CDR3 loop is CSVGGTYEQYF. The DNA for the CDR3 is TGCAGCGTTGGGGGGACCTACGAGCAGTACTTC.

This clonotype was counted a few times. The rearrangement links TRBV28 to TRBJ1-4; a weak D match, TRBD1 (6 bases). Trimming took 5 bases from V and 10 from J, leaving 17 bases between them. The length of the CDR3 is 14 residues. The V gene's germline CDR1 is MDHEN and CDR2 SYDVKM. CDR3 sequence (DNA): TGTGCCAGCAGTCCATCTCCAGGGGCTGGAAAACTGTTTTTT. This gives the protein CASSPSPGAGKLFF.

The chain links TRBV29-1 to TRBJ2-7; D gene unclear. This CDR3 has 11 amino acids. Deletions cut 1 base from V and 6 bases from J, with 7 bases between. Germline CDR1 SQVTM, CDR2 ANQGSEA. CDR3 sequence: CSVEASPEQYF. The CDR3 DNA reads as TGCAGCGTTGAAGCCAGTCCCGAGCAGTACTTC.

This clonotype was found a few times. The genes are TRBV3-1 and TRBJ1-2; 9 bases align to TRBD1. The CDR3 loop spans 14 amino acids. J lost 6 bases, V lost 4 bases, and 6 bases had no gene match. Germline V gene sequence: CDR1 LGHDT, CDR2 YNNKEL (reference sequence). This chain's CDR3 is CASSPSGTGHGYTF. The CDR3 region has the DNA TGTGCCAGCAGCCCATCTGGGACAGGGCATGGCTACACCTTC.

CDR3 protein: CASSNRGRYTEAFF. The DNA for the CDR3 is TGTGCCAGCAGTAACAGGGGTCGGTACACTGAAGCTTTCTTT. The chain couples TRBV6-2 or TRBV6-3 to TRBJ1-1; the match to TRBD1 covers 7 bases. V was clipped by 5 bases and J by 3 bases; unmatched bases: 6. The CDR3 covers 14 residues. Germline lookup yields CDR1 MNHEY and CDR2 SVGEGT.

This chain uses TRBV10-3 with TRBJ1-6; D remains ambiguous. Trimming took off 3 bases at V and 8 bases at J, with 11 bases between the two ends. The CDR3 has 14 amino acids. Germline assignment: CDR1 ENHRY and CDR2 SYGVKD. This CDR3 reads CAISEIGRDSPLHF. The CDR3 DNA follows: TGTGCCATCAGTGAAATAGGCCGCGATTCACCCCTCCACTTT.

CDR3 amino acids: CAISAQNIQYF. The CDR3 DNA reads TGTGCCATCAGTGCCCAAAACATTCAGTACTTC. The chain is built from TRBV10-3 and TRBJ2-4; D is unclear. V dropped 4 bases and J dropped 5 bases, with 3 bases sitting between them. From germline, CDR1 is ENHRY and CDR2 SYGVKD. This CDR3 is 11 amino acids long.

The J gene is TRBJ2-7, the V gene TRBV6-2 or TRBV6-3; possible D gene TRBD1, 6 bases. CDR3 size: 15 residues. From germline, CDR1 is MNHEY and CDR2 SVGEGT. Trimming shortened V by 5 bases and J by 3 bases, and 17 bases separated the two germline ends. Here the CDR3 reads CASSLGQLGVYEQYF. The CDR3 DNA reads TGTGCCAGCAGTCTGGGACAATTGGGCGTCTACGAGCAGTACTTC.

The chain uses TRBV19 and TRBJ2-7; TRBD1 agrees at 12 bases. Looked up from germline, CDR1 is LNHDA and CDR2 is SQIVND (reference sequence). The CDR3 consists of 19 residues. V was pared by 4 bases and J by 3 bases, with 16 bases of the junction left unmatched. The CDR3 DNA follows: TGTGCCAGTAGTAAAACCGGGACAGGGGGCCGAAGCCACGTCTACGAGCAGTACTTC. It translates to CASSKTGTGGRSHVYEQYF.

This clonotype appeared a few times. V gene TRBV19 combines with J gene TRBJ2-2; D gene ambiguous. The V gene's germline CDR1 is LNHDA and CDR2 SQIVND (reference sequence). This CDR3 spans 16 amino acids. V was trimmed by 3 bases and J by 0 bases, leaving 11 bases between them. In DNA, the CDR3 is TGTGCCAGTAGTATCTTCCTTAAGCCGAACACCGGGGAGCTGTTTTTT. It codes for CASSIFLKPNTGELFF.

This clonotype occurred many times. This chain uses TRBV12-3 or TRBV12-4 with TRBJ1-1; possible D gene TRBD1, 6 bases. This CDR3 is 15 amino acids long. With 5 bases removed from V and 0 bases from J, the gap between germline ends came to 13 bases. Here the CDR3 reads CASSSRDTLNTEAFF. CDR3 sequence (DNA): TGTGCCAGCAGTAGCCGGGACACCTTGAACACTGAAGCTTTCTTT.

A word on this clonotype: The junction and the germline gene differ at one end; a read error may be behind it. This chain connects TRBV2 to TRBJ2-3; 10 bases align to TRBD2. Germline CDR1 reads SNHLY; CDR2 reads FYNNEI. The CDR3 contains 15 residues. The CDR3 DNA follows: TGTGCCAGCACTGAAGGACTAGCGGACTCAGATACGCAGTATTTT. Translation gives CASTEGLADSDTQYF.

This chain links TRBV19 with TRBJ2-5, with 9 nucleotides matching TRBD2. CDR1 LNHDA and CDR2 SQIVND come from the germline V gene (reference sequence). The CDR3 is 13 residues long. The CDR3 protein is CGQASGAQETQYF. CDR3 nucleotide sequence: TGTGGCCAGGCTAGCGGGGCGCAAGAGACCCAGTACTTC.

V gene TRBV18 combines with J gene TRBJ2-5; D uncertain. This CDR3 has 13 amino acids. V lost 3 bases and J 1 base, leaving 6 bases between the germline ends. CDR1 is KGHSH, CDR2 LQKENI, per germline. Written as DNA, the CDR3 is TGTGCCAGCTCACCCGGCGCCCAAGAGACCCAGTACTTC. As protein: CASSPGAQETQYF. Full variable domain (remainder filled in from reference TRBV18 and TRBJ2-5): NAGVMQNPRHLVRRRGQEARLRCSPMKGHSHVYWYRQLPEEGLKFMVYLQKENIIDESGMPKERFSAEFPKEGPSILRIQQVVRGDSAAYFCASSPGAQETQYFGPGTRLLVL.

The chain links TRBV12-5 to TRBJ2-7; 7 bases align to TRBD2. CDR1 LGHNT and CDR2 FRNRAP come from the germline V gene. Trimming took 0 bases from V and 8 from J; bases not matched to a gene: 16. The CDR3 spans 17 residues. The DNA of the CDR3 is TGTGCTAGTGGTTTGGTACCGGGGGGAGGACGCCCTAGTCAGCAGTACTTC. Protein: CASGLVPGGGRPSQQYF. The complete variable domain, with remaining parts taken from reference TRBV12-5 and TRBJ2-7, reads DARVTQTPRHKVTEMGQEVTMRCQPILGHNTVFWYRQTMMQGLELLAYFRNRAPLDDSGMPKDRFSAEMPDATLATLKIQPSEPRDSAVYFCASGLVPGGGRPSQQYFGPGTRLTVT.

This clonotype was counted only a few times. The chain uses TRBV11-2 and TRBJ2-5, with D perhaps matching TRBD1 (5 bases). Per the germline V gene, CDR1 is SGHAT and CDR2 is FQNNGV. The CDR3 covers 15 residues. Trimming pared 0 bases from V and 7 bases from J, leaving 15 bases between. The CDR3 nucleotides are TGTGCCAGCAGCTTAGATCTGATCCAAAGGGGGACCCAGTACTTC. This sequence encodes CASSLDLIQRGTQYF.

The chain links TRBV3-1 to TRBJ2-7, with D possibly TRBD1 on 6 matching bases. CDR1 LGHDT and CDR2 YNNKEL come from the germline V gene (reference sequence). Trimming pared 2 bases from V and 2 bases from J, leaving 10 bases between. The CDR3 loop spans 14 amino acids. CDR3 sequence reads: CASSQQGTAYEQYF. CDR3 DNA: TGTGCCAGCAGCCAACAGGGGACGGCCTACGAGCAGTACTTC.

This clonotype appeared a few times. The chain uses TRBV12-3 or TRBV12-4 and TRBJ2-7; 11 nucleotides align to TRBD1. J was trimmed by 7 bases and V by 2 bases; bases with no gene match: 7. CDR3 length equals 15 residues. CDR3 sequence reads: CASSLYSGQGGEQYF. CDR3 DNA: TGTGCCAGCAGTTTATACTCGGGACAGGGGGGTGAGCAGTACTTC.

The genes are TRBV7-3 and TRBJ1-2; 12 bases line up with TRBD1. The CDR3 consists of 14 residues. V lost 5 bases and J lost 8; bases outside the gene matches: 6. From germline, CDR1 is SGHTA and CDR2 FQGTGA. The CDR3 here is CASSRGQGASGYTF. Here the CDR3 DNA reads TGTGCCAGCAGCCGGGGACAGGGGGCTAGCGGCTACACCTTC. The full variable domain, rest sourced from reference TRBV7-3 and TRBJ1-2, is GAGVSQTPSNKVTEKGKYVELRCDPISGHTALYWYRQSLGQGPEFLIYFQGTGAADDSGLPNDRFFAVRPEGSVSTLKIQRTERGDSAVYLCASSRGQGASGYTFGSGTRLTVV.

The sample holds a few counts of this clonotype. V is TRBV18 and J is TRBJ2-5, with D uncertain. Germline V gene sequence: CDR1 KGHSH, CDR2 LQKENI. This CDR3 has 15 amino acids. The V and J ends lost 3 bases and 2 bases respectively, with 13 bases between them. The CDR3 here is CASSPPRPHQETQYF. The CDR3, as DNA: TGTGCCAGCTCACCGCCGAGACCCCATCAAGAGACCCAGTACTTC.